The source of this T cell receptor beta chain is a study of molecular identifiers for immune sequencing clone quantification. Regarding the study as a whole: Sizes of highly expanded clones could be underestimated through identical TCRs sharing a barcode. Whereas clones above 20 RNA copies held under 1% of naive-cell molecules, they held over 97% of effector molecules.

As CD8+CD4-CCR7+CD45RA+ cells, naive CD8 T cells were sorted. Comment on this clonotype: Its antigen remains unidentified. A much larger clone differs from this one at a single base, so this may be a read error.

A single record per CDR3 protein comes from TCRdb applying MiXCR to the PCR reads. Of under 800,000 distinct CDR3 sequences in the sample, around 25% were seen once. The CDR3 length is 17 residues. Germline V gene sequence: CDR1 SGHDN, CDR2 FVKESK. This chain links TRBV14 with TRBJ1-4; D is uncertain. This receptor was obtained from a human donor in good health. Some libraries in this study had Jurkat cell RNA spiked in. The sequencing sample was made of naive CD8+ T cells from blood, with Jurkat cell RNA spiked in. Subset noted: FACS-sorted CD8+CD4-CCR7+CD45RA+ naive T cells. The DNA for the CDR3 is TGTGCCAGCAGCCAAGATCGCCCCTGGACGGTTAATGAAAAACTGTCTTTT. Protein product: CASSQDRPWTVNEKLSF. The full variable domain, rest sourced from reference TRBV14 and TRBJ1-4, is EAGVTQFPSHSVIEKGQTVTLRCDPISGHDNLYWYRRVMGKEIKFLLHFVKESKQDESGMPNNRFLAERTGGTYSTLKVQPAELEDSGVYFCASSQDRPWTVNEKLSFGSGTQLSVL.